Presented here are 2 T cell receptor beta chains from one specimen sequenced in a study of T-cell memory formation after mild COVID-19. TCRdb re-analysed the 5' RACE reads in MiXCR, keeping a single row per CDR3 protein. Seen here are fewer than 350,000 distinct CDR3 sequences, 15% observed once, and the top ten hold about a fifth. Specimen: PBMCs or a T cell subset sorted from them (not recorded which). These receptors all come from a man aged 18 to 29 who had mild COVID-19 (a few samples of this study predate the infection). Cell type and time point are not known.

This clonotype appeared a few times. The V gene is TRBV7-9, the J gene TRBJ2-3; TRBD2 agrees at 8 bases. Germline CDR1 reads SEHNR; CDR2 reads FQNEAQ (reference sequence). The V gene end was trimmed by 2 bases and the J gene end by 0 bases; junction bases not matched to a gene: 10. The CDR3 runs 18 residues. DNA for the CDR3: TGTGCCAGCAGCTTACCCCGGACTAGCAAATCTAGCACAGATACGCAGTATTTT. Translated: CASSLPRTSKSSTDTQYF.

This clonotype was detected only a few times. The gene calls are TRBV15 and TRBJ2-5, with TRBD2 identical over 9 bases. Germline lookup yields CDR1 LNHNV and CDR2 YYDKDF (reference sequence). Trimming cost V 1 base and J 4 bases; bases outside gene matches: 4. CDR3 length: 15 residues. The CDR3 loop reads CATSRGDSGGETQYF. The CDR3 nucleotides are TGTGCCACCAGCAGAGGGGATAGCGGGGGAGAGACCCAGTACTTC.